These T cell receptor beta chains were read from a single sample in a study of CD8+ T cells in alopecia areata. Data came from immunoSEQ multiplex PCR; TCRdb stores just in-frame clones and leaves some out. Altogether about 94,000 clones are present, 70% to 80% being singletons, with the ten largest covering roughly 17%. Source: CD8+ T cells sorted from blood, taken at approximately week 45, from a patient treated with tofacitinib. These receptors all stem from a human donor with alopecia areata. CDR3s include the opening cysteine and the closing phenylalanine or tryptophan. A D gene is named only where the DNA matches it firmly. The size field is filled for only some rows; it gives once, few, many or a size class.

V gene	clone size	J gene	D gene	CDR3 DNA	CDR3 protein
TRBV25-1	few	TRBJ2-5	TRBD1	TGTGCCAGCAGTGGAGAGGACAGGGGGGAAGAGACCCAGTACTTC	CASSGEDRGEETQYF
TRBV30	.	TRBJ2-2	.	TGTGCCTGGAGTGTACTCTGGACCGGGGAGCTGTTTTTT	CAWSVLWTGELFF
TRBV5-4	.	TRBJ2-3	TRBD2	TGTGCCAGCAGCCGCGAACTAGCGGGGGGGCGAGATACGCAGTATTTT	CASSRELAGGRDTQYF
TRBV4-3	once	TRBJ1-1	TRBD1	TGCGCCAGCAGCCAAGACCGACAGGGCGGGGAGAACACTGAAGCTTTCTTT	CASSQDRQGGENTEAFF
TRBV6-5	.	TRBJ1-1	TRBD1	TGTGCCGTTGGACAGGGGAACACTGAAGCTTTCTTT	CAVGQGNTEAFF
TRBV19	.	TRBJ1-2	.	TGTGCCACAAAAGGAGAGGTCCACAACTATGGCTACACCTTC	CATKGEVHNYGYTF
TRBV7-2	many	TRBJ1-2	.	TGTGCCAGCAGCTTAGCGAATCGGCAGGGTGATGGCTACACCTTC	CASSLANRQGDGYTF
TRBV5-4	.	TRBJ2-7	.	TGTGCCAGCAGCTTGGACTCCTTCTACGAGCAGTACTTC	CASSLDSFYEQYF
TRBV27	.	TRBJ1-5	.	TGTGCCAGCGGGCCTCCAAATCAGCCCCAGCATTTT	CASGPPNQPQHF
TRBV5-1	.	TRBJ2-5	TRBD1	TGCGCCAGCAGCCAAATGGGACAGAATGGGGAGACCCAGTACTTC	CASSQMGQNGETQYF
TRBV19	.	TRBJ2-2	.	TGTGCCAGTAGTTTTCCGGGGACCGGGGAGCTGTTTTTT	CASSFPGTGELFF
TRBV5-1	.	TRBJ2-7	.	TGCGCCAGCAGTCGAGGGGACTACGAGCAGTACTTC	CASSRGDYEQYF
TRBV6-1	.	TRBJ1-6	.	TGTGCCAGCAGTGAAGCTTGGAATTCTTCACCCCTCCACTTT	CASSEAWNSSPLHF
TRBV7-9	.	TRBJ2-5	.	TGTGCCAGCAGCGTATCCGCCTTTGAGGGCCGAGGGGAGACCCAGTACTTC	CASSVSAFEGRGETQYF
TRBV6-1	.	TRBJ2-1	.	TGTGCCAGCCGGGGAAGATCGGATGAGTACAATGAGCAGTTCTTC	CASRGRSDEYNEQFF
TRBV5-6	.	TRBJ1-1	.	TGTGCCAGCAGCTCAGAGGAGAACACTGAAGCTTTCTTT	CASSSEENTEAFF
TRBV7-3	.	TRBJ2-3	TRBD2	TGTGCCAGCAACACCCCCGGAGGGCGGGGGGGCGATGGCACAGATACGCAGTATTTT	CASNTPGGRGGDGTDTQYF
TRBV7-9	.	TRBJ2-3	.	TGTGCCAGCAGCTTAGGGGGTGGGCTACGCACAGATACGCAGTATTTT	CASSLGGGLRTDTQYF
TRBV14	.	TRBJ1-1	.	TGTGCCAGCAGCCAAGATGGAGACAGCCCCAGCATGAACACTGAAGCTTTCTTT	CASSQDGDSPSMNTEAFF
TRBV5-6	.	TRBJ1-2	.	TGTGCCAGCAGCCCGGGGAACATCAACCCTAACTATGGCTACACCTTC	CASSPGNINPNYGYTF
TRBV6-4	.	TRBJ1-6	.	TGTGCCAGCAGCCCCGGGAGTAGCTCCTATAATTCACCCCTCCACTTT	CASSPGSSSYNSPLHF
TRBV6-5	.	TRBJ2-3	.	TGTGCCAGCAGTTCCCTCCAGGGTCTAGGGACAGATACGCAGTATTTT	CASSSLQGLGTDTQYF
TRBV4-3	.	TRBJ2-3	.	TGCGCCAGCAGCCGACGCCCTAGCGATACGCAGTATTTT	CASSRRPSDTQYF